One and the same sample provided the 32 T cell receptor beta chains below, sequenced in a study of shared clonotypes between healthy human individuals. Method: immunoSEQ multiplex PCR; TCRdb's copy keeps in-frame clones and lacks some. Of hundreds of thousands of clones detected, more than 70% appear once; the ten largest clones hold about 1.8%. The material sequenced was memory CD4+ T cells sorted from blood. Subset denoted: CD45RA-negative fraction. Source of these receptors: a woman in her 30s in good health.

The chain joins TRBV9 to TRBJ2-3; either TRBD1 or TRBD2 may supply D (5 bases each). The length of the CDR3 is 17 residues. V lost 7 bases and J 0 bases, leaving 21 bases between the germline ends. CDR1 and CDR2 from the germline V gene are SGDLS and YYNGEE. This chain's CDR3 is CASSGAQTPTSTDTQYF. The CDR3 DNA reads as TGTGCCAGCTCCGGGGCCCAGACCCCCACTAGCACAGATACGCAGTATTTT.

This clone was detected a few times. The rearrangement links TRBV7-9 to TRBJ1-4; 7 bases agree with TRBD1. Germline assignment: CDR1 SEHNR and CDR2 FQNEAQ (reference sequence). CDR3 length equals 14 residues. J gave up 6 bases and V 3 bases, and 4 bases lay outside the gene matches. CDR3 nucleotide sequence: TGTGCCAGCAGCTTCGGGACAGCAGATGAAAAACTGTTTTTT. Encoded protein: CASSFGTADEKLFF.

The gene calls are TRBV28 and TRBJ1-2, with D possibly TRBD1 on 6 matching bases. V was cut by 7 bases and J by 5 bases, with 20 bases left in between. The CDR3 has 15 residues. Germline V CDR1 and CDR2: MDHEN, SYDVKM. The CDR3 protein is CASITAGARLYGYTF. CDR3 sequence (DNA): TGTGCCAGCATAACGGCAGGGGCGAGACTTTATGGCTACACCTTC.

V usage is TRBV28 and J usage is TRBJ1-2, with no clear D. Germline values: CDR1 MDHEN, CDR2 SYDVKM. The V gene lost 5 bases and the J gene lost 4 bases, with 14 bases spanning the gap. This CDR3 has 14 residues. CDR3 sequence reads: CASSVDGRFYGYTF. The CDR3 DNA reads TGTGCCAGCAGTGTGGACGGCCGATTCTATGGCTACACCTTC.

This chain uses TRBV18 with TRBJ1-1; unclear D gene. This CDR3 contains 14 residues. Between the trimmed V and J ends, which lost 0 bases and 2 bases, there was a span of 7 bases. In germline, CDR1 is KGHSH, CDR2 LQKENI. CDR3 in DNA: TGTGCCAGCTCACCACCCAGGACCAACACTGAAGCTTTCTTT. Its protein product is CASSPPRTNTEAFF.

This clone was counted only a few times. The chain is built from TRBV19 and TRBJ1-5; D unresolved. V lost 0 bases to trimming and J lost 6 bases, with 3 bases between them. CDR1 is LNHDA and CDR2 is SQIVND in the germline V gene (reference sequence). The CDR3 has 12 amino acids. CDR3 DNA: TGTGCCAGTAGTATAGAGGGTCAGCCCCAGCATTTT. As protein: CASSIEGQPQHF.

This rearrangement joins TRBV5-1 to TRBJ1-6; perhaps TRBD1 as D (5 bases). Germline V lookup: CDR1 SGHRS, CDR2 YFSETQ. The CDR3 consists of 15 residues. V lost 1 base and J lost 8, with 13 bases in between. CDR3 protein: CASSLLGLRDSPLHF. CDR3 nucleotides: TGCGCCAGCAGCTTGCTGGGACTGAGAGATTCACCCCTCCACTTT.

Points on this clone: This may be a read error, as it is one base from a much larger clone. The genes are TRBV9 and TRBJ2-7; perhaps TRBD2 as D (5 bases). V was pared by 4 bases and J by 6 bases, with 8 bases between. The germline V gene has CDR1 SGDLS and CDR2 YYNGEE. The CDR3 extends over 11 amino acids. The CDR3 spells CASSPGVEQYF. The CDR3 DNA reads as TGTGCCAGCAGCCCCGGGGTCGAGCAGTACTTC.

This sequence joins TRBV18 and TRBJ1-2; D gene ambiguous. The germline CDR1 and CDR2 sequences are KGHSH and LQKENI. V was pared by 0 bases and J by 6 bases, with 8 bases between. This CDR3 has 13 residues. The CDR3 protein is CASSPPIAHGYTF. CDR3 nucleotides: TGTGCCAGCTCACCACCGATCGCTCATGGCTACACCTTC.

The chain has TRBV5-1 and TRBJ2-3; D not certain. Germline CDR1 and CDR2: SGHRS and YFSETQ. The CDR3 consists of 15 residues. V shed 0 bases and J shed 2 bases, with 10 bases lying between them. The CDR3 DNA reads TGCGCCAGCAGCTTGGAAGGATACAACACAGATACGCAGTATTTT. Its protein is CASSLEGYNTDTQYF.

Concerning this clone: This specimen includes other DNA sequences encoding the same CDR3. The V and J genes are TRBV28 and TRBJ2-7, with 9 bases fitting TRBD1. CDR3 length equals 15 residues. J gave up 6 bases and V 6 bases, and 12 bases lay outside the gene matches. Germline V gives CDR1 MDHEN, CDR2 SYDVKM. The CDR3 nucleotides read TGTGCCAGCAGCTCCACCGGGACAGGGTGGGGCGAGCAGTACTTC. Translating it yields CASSSTGTGWGEQYF. Variable domain in full (rest from reference TRBV28 and TRBJ2-7): DVKVTQSSRYLVKRTGEKVFLECVQDMDHENMFWYRQDPGLGLRLIYFSYDVKMKEKGDIPEGYSVSREKKERFSLILESASTNQTSMYLCASSSTGTGWGEQYFGPGTRLTVT.

The chain joins TRBV4-2 to TRBJ2-5; 10 bases agree with TRBD1. J gave up 5 bases and V 6 bases, and 6 bases lay outside the gene matches. This CDR3 is built from 14 residues. Germline lookup yields CDR1 LGHNA and CDR2 YNFKEQ. The CDR3 DNA is TGTGCCAGCAGTCGGGACAGGGGCGGGGAGACCCAGTACTTC. Translation: CASSRDRGGETQYF.

CDR3 protein: CASSPRGLAVNTGELFF. CDR3 nucleotides: TGCGCCAGCAGCCCTCGGGGACTAGCGGTGAACACCGGGGAGCTGTTTTTT. The rearrangement links TRBV5-1 to TRBJ2-2; 11 positions agree with TRBD2. The germline V gene encodes CDR1 SGHRS and CDR2 YFSETQ. The V gene end was trimmed by 4 bases and the J gene end by 1 base; junction bases not matched to a gene: 6. The CDR3 runs to 17 residues.

This clone came up many times. Other DNA sequences in this specimen translate into the identical CDR3. The chain has TRBV5-1 and TRBJ2-1, with 7 nucleotides matching TRBD2. This CDR3 has 15 residues. CDR1 and CDR2 (germline): SGHRS, YFSETQ. Unmatched junction bases numbered 8, after V lost 4 bases and J lost 4 bases. This chain's CDR3 is CASSLPSGSYNEQFF. For the CDR3, the DNA is TGCGCCAGCAGCCTACCTAGCGGATCTTACAATGAGCAGTTCTTC.

Here the CDR3 reads CASSYSRQSAYEQYF. Written as DNA, the CDR3 is TGTGCCAGCAGTTACTCGAGACAGAGCGCCTACGAGCAGTACTTC. J is TRBJ2-7 and V is TRBV6-5; weak D call: TRBD1 (5 bases). V was trimmed by 0 bases and J by 2 bases, leaving 11 bases between them. CDR1 and CDR2 from the germline V gene are MNHEY and SVGAGI. The CDR3 loop spans 15 amino acids.

This clone came up a few times. Other DNA sequences in this specimen translate into the identical CDR3. The J gene is TRBJ2-1, the V gene TRBV7-2, with 7 bases identical to TRBD1. Trimming at V came to 3 bases and at J to 3 bases, leaving 5 bases not matched to a gene. Germline loops: CDR1 SGHTA, CDR2 FQGNSA. CDR3 length: 15 amino acids. The CDR3 here is CASSLGQRLYNEQFF. The DNA for the CDR3 is TGTGCCAGCAGCTTGGGACAGCGCCTCTACAATGAGCAGTTCTTC.

As for this clone: This specimen includes other DNA sequences encoding the same CDR3. The rearrangement joins TRBV4-1 to TRBJ1-3; D is ambiguous. The CDR3 loop spans 16 amino acids. Germline CDR1 is MGHRA and CDR2 is YSYEKL. Trimming left V 0 bases short and J 4 bases short, with 13 bases between. The CDR3 DNA follows: TGCGCCAGCAGCCAAGATCAGCCGGTGACGGGAAACACCATATATTTT. Protein: CASSQDQPVTGNTIYF.

The chain is built from TRBV30 and TRBJ2-5, with 7 bases aligning to TRBD2. Germline CDR1 is GTSNPN and CDR2 is SVGIG (reference sequence). There are 14 residues in the CDR3. The V segment lost 3 bases and the J segment 5 bases; nucleotides outside the gene matches: 9. CDR3 residues: CAWSAAAGAETQYF. In DNA form, the CDR3 reads TGTGCCTGGAGCGCGGCGGCGGGAGCTGAGACCCAGTACTTC.

In the case of this clone: The sample carries other DNA sequences with the same CDR3. The chain joins TRBV5-4 to TRBJ1-1; D gene uncertain. Trimming cost V 0 bases and J 1 base, with 7 bases left between them. The CDR3 has 14 amino acids. Germline CDR1 reads SGHNT; CDR2 reads YYREEE (reference sequence). The CDR3 sequence: CASSLGLENTEAFF. CDR3 coding DNA: TGTGCCAGCAGCTTGGGCTTAGAGAACACTGAAGCTTTCTTT. Complete variable domain (other parts from reference TRBV5-4 and TRBJ1-1): ETGVTQSPTHLIKTRGQQVTLRCSSQSGHNTVSWYQQALGQGPQFIFQYYREEENGRGNFPPRFSGLQFPNYSSELNVNALELDDSALYLCASSLGLENTEAFFGQGTRLTVV.

As for this clone: Different DNA sequences within this sample yield the same CDR3. This sequence joins TRBV27 and TRBJ2-1; D unresolved. The CDR3 runs 12 residues. Trimming pared 3 bases from V and 5 bases from J, leaving 5 bases between. The germline CDR1 and CDR2 sequences are MNHEY and SMNVEV (reference sequence). CDR3 in amino acids: CASSFRDNEQFF. The CDR3 DNA follows: TGTGCCAGCAGTTTTCGGGACAATGAGCAGTTCTTC.

V is TRBV11-3 and J is TRBJ1-1; no clear D. CDR1 SGHNT and CDR2 YENEEA come from the germline V gene. Between the trimmed V and J ends, which lost 5 bases and 3 bases, there was a span of 10 bases. This CDR3 has 13 amino acids. The CDR3 loop is CASSLSAYTEAFF. Here the CDR3 DNA reads TGTGCCAGCAGCCTTTCTGCTTACACTGAAGCTTTCTTT.

The rearrangement uses TRBV15 and TRBJ2-5, with a weak D call TRBD1 (6 bases). This CDR3 region has 13 residues. The ends were cut back, 6 bases at V and 2 bases at J, with 10 bases in the middle. The V gene's germline CDR1 is LNHNV and CDR2 YYDKDF (reference sequence). The CDR3 region is CATRWTAQETQYF. Here the CDR3 DNA reads TGTGCCACCAGATGGACAGCTCAAGAGACCCAGTACTTC.

This sequence joins TRBV28 and TRBJ2-2; 8 nucleotides align to TRBD1. Losses at the gene ends were 4 bases for V and 4 bases for J; bases not matched to a gene: 5. The CDR3 contains 15 residues. Germline V lookup: CDR1 MDHEN, CDR2 SYDVKM. CDR3: CASSSGGIGTGELFF. DNA for the CDR3: TGTGCCAGCAGTTCAGGGGGCATTGGCACCGGGGAGCTGTTTTTT.

This chain links TRBV25-1 with TRBJ1-1; the match to TRBD1 covers 7 bases. The CDR3 totals 15 residues. The germline gives CDR1 MGHDK, CDR2 SYGVNS. V shed 3 bases, J shed 0 bases, and the junction held 4 bases outside the gene matches. In DNA form, the CDR3 reads TGTGCCAGCAGTGACTCGACAGGGCTGAACACTGAAGCTTTCTTT. Translating it yields CASSDSTGLNTEAFF. Supplemented by reference TRBV25-1 and TRBJ1-1, the full variable domain reads EADIYQTPRYLVIGTGKKITLECSQTMGHDKMYWYQQDPGMELHLIHYSYGVNSTEKGDLSSESTVSRIRTEHFPLTLESARPSHTSQYLCASSDSTGLNTEAFFGQGTRLTVV.

The V and J genes are TRBV28 and TRBJ2-5, with TRBD1 matching 10 bases. Trimming took 5 bases from V and 4 from J; bases not matched to a gene: 7. The CDR3 has 15 residues. Germline V gene sequence: CDR1 MDHEN, CDR2 SYDVKM. The CDR3 DNA reads as TGTGCCAGCAGTCCGGAGACAGGGGGCACAGAGACCCAGTACTTC. It codes for CASSPETGGTETQYF.

The gene calls are TRBV11-2 and TRBJ2-3, with a weak D call TRBD2 (5 bases). This CDR3 contains 12 residues. The V gene's germline CDR1 is SGHAT and CDR2 FQNNGV. With 7 bases removed from V and 4 bases from J, the gap between germline ends came to 9 bases. CDR3 nucleotides: TGTGCCAGCAAGGGTAGCGCAGATACGCAGTATTTT. This gives the protein CASKGSADTQYF.

The gene calls are TRBV11-1 and TRBJ1-3, with unresolved D. Germline CDR1 SGHAT, CDR2 FQDESV (reference sequence). This CDR3 is built from 12 residues. Trimming cost V 4 bases and J 4 bases, with 5 bases left between them. This CDR3 is CASSSRGNTIYF. The CDR3 nucleotides are TGTGCCAGCAGCTCGAGGGGAAACACCATATATTTT.

This clone was found once. The gene calls are TRBV5-1 and TRBJ2-7; D might be TRBD1 or TRBD2, each matching 5 bases. Germline CDR1 reads SGHRS; CDR2 reads YFSETQ. Trimming left V 5 bases short and J 2 bases short, with 26 bases between. The length of the CDR3 is 18 residues. The DNA of the CDR3 is TGCGCCAGCAGTTCGGGTGGCCAACCCGGGACCCGAACCTACGAGCAGTACTTC. It yields the protein CASSSGGQPGTRTYEQYF.

This clone was seen more than once but under ten times. The V gene is TRBV28, the J gene TRBJ1-1, with D unresolved. Germline values: CDR1 MDHEN, CDR2 SYDVKM. The CDR3 covers 12 residues. Between the trimmed V and J ends, which lost 7 bases and 0 bases, there was a span of 6 bases. The CDR3 nucleotides read TGTGCCAGCAAAAACCTGAACACTGAAGCTTTCTTT. It is translated as CASKNLNTEAFF.

The chain uses TRBV4-1 and TRBJ2-7, with TRBD2 matching over 7 bases. The CDR3 length is 14 residues. V lost 6 bases to trimming and J lost 2 bases; unmatched junction nucleotides: 7. Germline values: CDR1 MGHRA, CDR2 YSYEKL. CDR3 sequence reads: CASRPPGTTYEQYF. In DNA, the CDR3 is TGCGCCAGCAGGCCCCCCGGGACTACCTACGAGCAGTACTTC.

On this clone itself: The same CDR3 can be traced to other DNA sequences in this sample. The CDR3 coding sequence is TGCGCCAGCAGCTTGGCGAGCGGAGCCTACAATGAGCAGTTCTTC. It is translated as CASSLASGAYNEQFF. This chain joins TRBV5-1 and TRBJ2-1, with D perhaps matching TRBD2 (5 bases). The CDR3 totals 15 residues. Germline V gives CDR1 SGHRS, CDR2 YFSETQ. Between the trimmed V and J ends, which lost 0 bases and 2 bases, there was a span of 9 bases. Using reference TRBV5-1 and TRBJ2-1 for the parts outside the CDR3, the full variable domain is KAGVTQTPRYLIKTRGQQVTLSCSPISGHRSVSWYQQTPGQGLQFLFEYFSETQRNKGNFPGRFSGRQFSNSRSEMNVSTLELGDSALYLCASSLASGAYNEQFFGPGTRLTVL.

This clone was counted between two and nine times. The rearrangement links TRBV4-1 to TRBJ2-5, with TRBD2 identical over 9 bases. Germline lookup yields CDR1 MGHRA and CDR2 YSYEKL. After removal of 1 base from V and 5 bases from J, the junction contained 8 bases not matched to a gene. This CDR3 is 16 amino acids long. For the CDR3, the DNA is TGCGCCAGCAGCCAAGGGACTAGCGTCATTGGGGAGACCCAGTACTTC. The encoded protein is CASSQGTSVIGETQYF.